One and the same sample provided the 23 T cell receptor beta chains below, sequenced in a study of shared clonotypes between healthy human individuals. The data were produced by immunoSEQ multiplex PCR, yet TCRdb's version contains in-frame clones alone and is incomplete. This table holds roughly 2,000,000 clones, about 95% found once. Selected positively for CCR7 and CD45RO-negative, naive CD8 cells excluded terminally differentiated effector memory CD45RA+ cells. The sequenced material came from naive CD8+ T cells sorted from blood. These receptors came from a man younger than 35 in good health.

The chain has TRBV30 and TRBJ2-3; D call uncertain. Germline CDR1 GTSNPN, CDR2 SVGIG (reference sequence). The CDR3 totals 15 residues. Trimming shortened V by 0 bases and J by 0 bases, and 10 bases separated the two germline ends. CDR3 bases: TGTGCCTGGAGTGTCGGAGCTTCTAGCACAGATACGCAGTATTTT. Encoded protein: CAWSVGASSTDTQYF. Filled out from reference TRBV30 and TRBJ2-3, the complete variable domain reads SQTIHQWPATLVQPVGSPLSLECTVEGTSNPNLYWYRQAAGRGLQLLFYSVGIGQISSEVPQNLSASRPQDRQFILSSKKLLLSDSGFYLCAWSVGASSTDTQYFGPGTRLTVL.

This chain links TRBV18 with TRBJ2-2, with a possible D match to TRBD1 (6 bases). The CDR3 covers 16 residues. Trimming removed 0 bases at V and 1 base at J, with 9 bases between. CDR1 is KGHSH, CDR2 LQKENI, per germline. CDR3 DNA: TGTGCCAGCTCACCACCGATGACAGGGAACACCGGGGAGCTGTTTTTT. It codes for CASSPPMTGNTGELFF.

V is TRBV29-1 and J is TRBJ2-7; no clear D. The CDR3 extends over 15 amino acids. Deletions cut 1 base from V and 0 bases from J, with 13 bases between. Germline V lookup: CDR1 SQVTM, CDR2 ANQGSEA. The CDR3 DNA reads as TGCAGCGTTGAAGGGGGTGTCGCAAACTCCTACGAGCAGTACTTC. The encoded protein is CSVEGGVANSYEQYF.

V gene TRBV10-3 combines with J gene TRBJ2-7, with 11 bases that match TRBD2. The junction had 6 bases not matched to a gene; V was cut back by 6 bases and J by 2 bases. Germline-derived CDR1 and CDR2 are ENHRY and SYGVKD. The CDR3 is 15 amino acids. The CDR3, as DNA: TGTGCCATCAGCGATCTAGCGGGAGGCCCCTACGAGCAGTACTTC. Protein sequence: CAISDLAGGPYEQYF.

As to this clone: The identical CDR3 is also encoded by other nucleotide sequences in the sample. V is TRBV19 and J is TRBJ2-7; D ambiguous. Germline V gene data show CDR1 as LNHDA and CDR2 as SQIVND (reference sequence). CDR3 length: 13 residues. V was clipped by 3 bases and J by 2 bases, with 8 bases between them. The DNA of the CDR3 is TGTGCCAGTAGTATGGGTCAGCCCTACGAGCAGTACTTC. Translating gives CASSMGQPYEQYF.

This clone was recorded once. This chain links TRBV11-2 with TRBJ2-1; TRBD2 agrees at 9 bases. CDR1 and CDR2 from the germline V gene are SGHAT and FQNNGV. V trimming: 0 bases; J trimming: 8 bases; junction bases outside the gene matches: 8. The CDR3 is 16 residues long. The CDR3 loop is CASSLDRSGGFHEQFF. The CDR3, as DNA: TGTGCCAGCAGCTTAGATCGGAGCGGGGGGTTCCATGAGCAGTTCTTC.

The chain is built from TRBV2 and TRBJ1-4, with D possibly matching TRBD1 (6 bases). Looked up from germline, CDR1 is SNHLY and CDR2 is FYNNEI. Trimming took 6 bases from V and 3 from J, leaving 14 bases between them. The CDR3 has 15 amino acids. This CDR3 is CASRGTTGPNEKLFF. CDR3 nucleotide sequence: TGTGCCAGCAGGGGGACGACAGGACCTAATGAAAAACTGTTTTTT.

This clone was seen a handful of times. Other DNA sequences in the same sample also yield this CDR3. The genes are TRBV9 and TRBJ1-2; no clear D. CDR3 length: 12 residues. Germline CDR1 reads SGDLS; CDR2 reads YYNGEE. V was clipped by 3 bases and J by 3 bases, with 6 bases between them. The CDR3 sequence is CASSAEDYGYTF. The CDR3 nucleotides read TGTGCCAGCAGCGCTGAGGACTATGGCTACACCTTC.

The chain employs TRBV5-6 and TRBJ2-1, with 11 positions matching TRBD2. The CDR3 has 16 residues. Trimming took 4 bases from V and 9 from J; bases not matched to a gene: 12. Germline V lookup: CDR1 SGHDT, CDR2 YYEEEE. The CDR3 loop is CASSAELAGARGEQFF. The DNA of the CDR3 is TGTGCCAGCAGCGCGGAACTAGCGGGAGCGCGAGGTGAGCAGTTCTTC.

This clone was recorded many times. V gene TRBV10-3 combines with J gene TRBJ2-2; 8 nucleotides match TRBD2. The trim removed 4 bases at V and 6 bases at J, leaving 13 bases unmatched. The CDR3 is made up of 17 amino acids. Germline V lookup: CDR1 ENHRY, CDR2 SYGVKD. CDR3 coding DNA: TGTGCCATCAGTGGGTCCCCAACTAGCGGCGGTGCCGGGGAGCTGTTTTTT. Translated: CAISGSPTSGGAGELFF.

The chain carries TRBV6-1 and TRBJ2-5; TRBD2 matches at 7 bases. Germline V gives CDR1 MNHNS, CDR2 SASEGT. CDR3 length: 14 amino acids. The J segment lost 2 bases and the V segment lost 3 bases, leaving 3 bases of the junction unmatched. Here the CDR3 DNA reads TGTGCCAGCAGTGATTTCGGGGGGCAAGAGACCCAGTACTTC. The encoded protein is CASSDFGGQETQYF.

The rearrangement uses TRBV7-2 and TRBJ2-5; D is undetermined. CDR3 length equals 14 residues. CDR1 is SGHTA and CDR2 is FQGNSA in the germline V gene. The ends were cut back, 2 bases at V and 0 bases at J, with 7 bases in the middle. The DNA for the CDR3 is TGTGCCAGCAGCTTACGGCGGAACCAAGAGACCCAGTACTTC. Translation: CASSLRRNQETQYF.

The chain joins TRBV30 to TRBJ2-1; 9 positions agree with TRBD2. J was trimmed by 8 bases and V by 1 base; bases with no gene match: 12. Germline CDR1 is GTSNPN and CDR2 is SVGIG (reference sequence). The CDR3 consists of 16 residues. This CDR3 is CAWSGTSGGRVYEQFF. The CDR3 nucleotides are TGTGCCTGGAGTGGGACCAGTGGCGGGAGGGTCTATGAGCAGTTCTTC.

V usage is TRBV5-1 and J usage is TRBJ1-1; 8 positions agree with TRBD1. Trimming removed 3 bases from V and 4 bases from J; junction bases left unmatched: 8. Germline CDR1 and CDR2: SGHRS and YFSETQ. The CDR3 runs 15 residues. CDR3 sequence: CASSYSPGTGTEAFF. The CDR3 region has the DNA TGCGCCAGCAGCTATTCTCCCGGGACAGGCACTGAAGCTTTCTTT.

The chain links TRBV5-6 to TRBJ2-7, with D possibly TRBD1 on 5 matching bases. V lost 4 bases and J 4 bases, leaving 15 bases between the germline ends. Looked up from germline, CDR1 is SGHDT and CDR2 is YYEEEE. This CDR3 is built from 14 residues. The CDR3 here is CASSPSRETYEQYF. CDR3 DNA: TGTGCCAGCAGCCCAAGCAGGGAAACTTACGAGCAGTACTTC.

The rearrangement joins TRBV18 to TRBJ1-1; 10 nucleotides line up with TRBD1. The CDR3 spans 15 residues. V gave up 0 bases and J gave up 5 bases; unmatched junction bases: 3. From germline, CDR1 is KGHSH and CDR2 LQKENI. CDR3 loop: CASSPPTGGFTEAFF. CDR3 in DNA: TGTGCCAGCTCACCACCGACAGGGGGCTTTACTGAAGCTTTCTTT.

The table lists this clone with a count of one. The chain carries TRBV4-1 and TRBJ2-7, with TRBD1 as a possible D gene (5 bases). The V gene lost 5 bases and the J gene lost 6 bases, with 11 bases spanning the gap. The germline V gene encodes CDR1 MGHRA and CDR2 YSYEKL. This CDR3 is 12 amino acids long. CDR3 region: CASSVQGGEQYF. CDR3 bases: TGCGCCAGCAGCGTTCAGGGCGGCGAGCAGTACTTC.

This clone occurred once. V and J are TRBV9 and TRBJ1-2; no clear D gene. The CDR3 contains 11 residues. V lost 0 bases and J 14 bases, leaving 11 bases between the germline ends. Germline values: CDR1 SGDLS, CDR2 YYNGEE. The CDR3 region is CASSVGLVWTF. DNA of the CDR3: TGTGCCAGCAGCGTAGGGCTGGTCTGGACCTTC.

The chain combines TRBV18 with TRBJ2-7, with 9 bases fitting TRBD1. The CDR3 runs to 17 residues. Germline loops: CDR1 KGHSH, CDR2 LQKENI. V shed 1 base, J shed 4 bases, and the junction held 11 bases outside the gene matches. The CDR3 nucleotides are TGTGCCAGCTCACCACTAGGGACCGGGGACAGGGAGTACGAGCAGTACTTC. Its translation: CASSPLGTGDREYEQYF.

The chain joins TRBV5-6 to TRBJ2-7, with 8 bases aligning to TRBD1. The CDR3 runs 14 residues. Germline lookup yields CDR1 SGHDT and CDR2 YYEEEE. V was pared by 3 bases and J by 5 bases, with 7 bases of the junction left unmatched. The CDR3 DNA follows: TGTGCCAGCAGCTCGGCAGGGGGCCCCAACGAGCAGTACTTC. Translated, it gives CASSSAGGPNEQYF.

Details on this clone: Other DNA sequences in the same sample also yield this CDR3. The chain's CDR3 is CASSLDSYYEQYF. In DNA form, the CDR3 reads TGCGCCAGCAGCTTGGACAGTTACTACGAGCAGTACTTC. The V call is TRBV5-1, the J call TRBJ2-7; D remains unclear. V was shortened by 0 bases and J by 3 bases, with 7 bases between the two germline ends. The CDR3 extends over 13 amino acids. Looked up from germline, CDR1 is SGHRS and CDR2 is YFSETQ. The entire variable domain, with the rest obtained from reference TRBV5-1 and TRBJ2-7, is as follows: KAGVTQTPRYLIKTRGQQVTLSCSPISGHRSVSWYQQTPGQGLQFLFEYFSETQRNKGNFPGRFSGRQFSNSRSEMNVSTLELGDSALYLCASSLDSYYEQYFGPGTRLTVT.

CDR3 in amino acids: CASSTPAGMEHHEQYF. The DNA of the CDR3 is TGTGCCAGCAGCACTCCCGCGGGGATGGAGCACCACGAGCAGTACTTC. V gene TRBV5-4 combines with J gene TRBJ2-7; TRBD2 is a possible D gene (6 bases). V lost 4 bases, J lost 5 bases, and 22 bases lay in between. The germline V gene encodes CDR1 SGHNT and CDR2 YYREEE (reference sequence). CDR3 length: 16 residues.

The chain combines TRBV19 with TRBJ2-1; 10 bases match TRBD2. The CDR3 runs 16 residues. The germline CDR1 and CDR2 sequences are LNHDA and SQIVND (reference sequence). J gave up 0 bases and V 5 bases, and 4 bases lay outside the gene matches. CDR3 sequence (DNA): TGTGCCAGTAGTGCACCTAGCGGGAGCTCCTACAATGAGCAGTTCTTC. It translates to CASSAPSGSSYNEQFF.